What follows describes a single T cell receptor (beta chain). Its matching antigen is unknown. These data belong to a study of cytomegalovirus exposure and HLA in healthy donors. Study-wide findings and caveats: Reports indicated that the classifier achieved high specificity and sensitivity in diagnosing cytomegalovirus status.

Germline V CDR1 and CDR2: LNHDA, SQIVND (reference sequence). The V and J ends lost 6 bases and 4 bases respectively, with 16 bases between them. The CDR3 has 14 residues. Clones were read by immunoSEQ multiplex PCR, and TCRdb kept only the in-frame ones, dropping some. This table holds around 60,000 clones, 90% to 97% found once. The sequenced sample was PBMCs. This TCR came from a woman in her late teens or twenties in good health and CMV-seronegative. The chain couples TRBV19 to TRBJ2-7, with a tentative D call TRBD2 (5 bases). CDR3 nucleotide sequence: TGTGCCAGTAGCCAACCGGGATTACCGTACGAGCAGTACTTC. Translation: CASSQPGLPYEQYF.